This entry lists 18 T cell receptor beta chains sequenced from one sample in a study of spatial heterogeneity in lung cancer. Time point denoted: blood at routine non-recurrence follow-up after resection. Whole RNA was taken from tumor, nontumor lung or frozen PBMC; it was then sequenced unsorted. MiXCR, applied by TCRdb to the 5' RACE reads, yields one record per CDR3 protein. The sample lists around 120,000 distinct CDR3 sequences, roughly an eighth occurring once. The material sequenced was PBMCs, taken at follow-up. All receptors derive from a male donor with early-stage non-small cell lung cancer.

The sample holds many counts of this clonotype. The junction differs from germline at one of its ends, possibly a read error. V is TRBV7-7 and J is TRBJ2-7; TRBD1 matches 8 bases. Germline assignment: CDR1 SSHAT and CDR2 FNYEAQ (reference sequence). The CDR3 covers 15 residues. The CDR3 region is CASSTGTGGVYEQYF. CDR3 nucleotide sequence: TGTGCTAGCAGCACCGGGACAGGTGGTGTTTACGAGCAGTACTTC.

This clonotype was detected only a few times. The V gene is TRBV6-5, the J gene TRBJ1-1; weak D call: TRBD1 (6 bases). Trimming stripped 6 bases from V and 8 bases from J, with 22 bases between. The CDR3 covers 15 residues. Germline V gene data show CDR1 as MNHEY and CDR2 as SVGAGI. The CDR3 coding sequence is TGTGCCAGCAGCCCTAAGAGAACAGGGACTCACGAAGCTTTCTTT. Residues: CASSPKRTGTHEAFF.

The chain is built from TRBV5-6 and TRBJ1-6, with no clear D. V gave up 7 bases and J gave up 11 bases, with 19 bases separating them. CDR1 is SGHDT, CDR2 YYEEEE, per germline. The CDR3 is 14 residues long. CDR3 in DNA: TGTGCCAGCCGAAAATCCTTCCGTGAGACACCCCTCCACTTT. It translates to CASRKSFRETPLHF.

This clonotype was counted only a few times. The V gene is TRBV9, the J gene TRBJ1-6; the match to TRBD1 covers 11 bases. Germline V CDR1 and CDR2: SGDLS, YYNGEE. The V segment lost 4 bases and the J segment 9 bases; nucleotides outside the gene matches: 3. The CDR3 length is 14 residues. CDR3 sequence: CASSMGQGGSPLHF. Written as DNA, the CDR3 is TGTGCCAGCAGCATGGGACAGGGGGGTTCACCCCTCCACTTT.

This clonotype was observed at least ten times. J is TRBJ1-2 and V is TRBV5-6, with D perhaps TRBD1 (6 bases). V lost 4 bases to trimming and J lost 7 bases, with 17 bases between them. This CDR3 region has 14 residues. CDR1 and CDR2 from the germline V gene are SGHDT and YYEEEE. CDR3 sequence (DNA): TGTGCCAGCAGCCGAAAAGCAGGGGATAGTGGCTACACCTTC. Encoded protein: CASSRKAGDSGYTF.

The V gene is TRBV4-3, the J gene TRBJ2-1, with TRBD2 identical over 10 bases. With 3 bases clipped from V and 0 bases from J, the junction kept 8 bases outside the gene matches. CDR3 size: 18 residues. Per the germline V gene, CDR1 is LGHNA and CDR2 is YSLEER. The CDR3 nucleotides are TGCGCCAGCAGCCATTCTTCTAGCGGGGGAAGCTCCTACAATGAGCAGTTCTTC. Its translation: CASSHSSSGGSSYNEQFF.

This clonotype showed up many times. The chain uses TRBV7-9 and TRBJ2-7; D is perhaps TRBD1 or TRBD2 (6 bases each). Germline assignment: CDR1 SEHNR and CDR2 FQNEAQ (reference sequence). V dropped 7 bases and J dropped 6 bases, with 16 bases sitting between them. The CDR3 consists of 13 residues. In DNA form, the CDR3 reads TGTGCCAGCAACGTTCCGGGGGCTGCCGAGCAGTACTTC. Protein product: CASNVPGAAEQYF.

The rearrangement joins TRBV24-1 to TRBJ1-4; 11 bases agree with TRBD1. In germline, CDR1 is KGHDR, CDR2 SFDVKD. The CDR3 covers 16 residues. Trimming took 3 bases from V and 2 from J; bases not matched to a gene: 1. In DNA, the CDR3 is TGTGCCACCAGTGATGGGACAGGGGGGACTAATGAAAAACTGTTTTTT. It codes for CATSDGTGGTNEKLFF.

By frequency in the sample, this clonotype is medium-sized (0.01 to 0.1%). The V call is TRBV10-3, the J call TRBJ2-3; D is unclear. CDR3 length equals 13 residues. V was trimmed by 2 bases and J by 3 bases, leaving 6 bases between them. CDR1 ENHRY and CDR2 SYGVKD come from the germline V gene. CDR3 in amino acids: CAISEGSTDTQYF. The CDR3 nucleotides are TGTGCCATCAGTGAGGGAAGTACAGATACGCAGTATTTT.

The sample holds many counts of this clonotype. The chain couples TRBV5-1 to TRBJ2-5; no clear D. CDR1 SGHRS and CDR2 YFSETQ come from the germline V gene. CDR3 size: 15 residues. V lost 4 bases to trimming and J lost 5 bases, with 18 bases between them. CDR3 nucleotides: TGCGCCAGCAGCCAAGACCGACCCTACGGGGAGACCCAGTACTTC. This encodes CASSQDRPYGETQYF.

In its sample, this clonotype was seen many times. The CDR3 protein is CASLLSPQFNTEAFF. CDR3 nucleotide sequence: TGTGCCAGCCTACTTAGTCCACAGTTTAACACTGAAGCTTTCTTT. The rearrangement joins TRBV2 to TRBJ1-1; no firm D call. CDR1 is SNHLY, CDR2 FYNNEI, per germline. CDR3 length: 15 residues. Trimming pared 8 bases from V and 2 bases from J, leaving 18 bases between.

This clonotype was counted a few times. The V and J genes are TRBV12-3 or TRBV12-4 and TRBJ2-5; weak D call: TRBD1 (6 bases). Trimming cost V 6 bases and J 10 bases, with 18 bases left between them. This CDR3 comprises 13 residues. CDR3 sequence (DNA): TGTGCCAGCAGACCACCCGCCCAGGGGTTCCAGTACTTC. It codes for CASRPPAQGFQYF.

The table lists this clonotype with a few counts. The V gene is TRBV13, the J gene TRBJ1-5; the D gene is possibly TRBD1 (5 bases). V was pared by 2 bases and J by 4 bases, with 15 bases between. This CDR3 contains 16 residues. CDR1 and CDR2 (germline): PRHDT, FYEKMQ (reference sequence). CDR3: CASSLRSPGPNQPQHF. DNA for the CDR3: TGTGCCAGCAGCTTAAGGAGTCCAGGGCCAAATCAGCCCCAGCATTTT.

This clonotype appeared many times. The CDR3 DNA reads as TGCAGCGTTCCCGACAGGGTGCCGACTGAAGCTTTCTTT. Protein: CSVPDRVPTEAFF. The chain is built from TRBV29-1 and TRBJ1-1, with 7 bases fitting TRBD1. This CDR3 is built from 13 residues. V gave up 5 bases and J gave up 5 bases; unmatched junction bases: 8. Looked up from germline, CDR1 is SQVTM and CDR2 is ANQGSEA.

By share of the sample, this clonotype is medium-sized. This chain joins TRBV29-1 and TRBJ2-1, with D hard to call. Trimming took off 4 bases at V and 10 bases at J, with 14 bases between the two ends. Germline V gene lookup returns CDR1 SQVTM and CDR2 ANQGSEA. CDR3 length: 12 amino acids. The CDR3 loop reads CSVGQAWMEQFF. CDR3 in DNA: TGCAGCGTTGGGCAGGCTTGGATGGAGCAGTTCTTC.

This clonotype has a handful of counts. The V and J genes are TRBV4-3 and TRBJ2-3; D not certain. CDR3 length: 16 residues. V was shortened by 0 bases and J by 2 bases, with 12 bases between the two germline ends. Germline values: CDR1 LGHNA, CDR2 YSLEER. The CDR3 sequence: CASSQDLSDPTDTQYF. In nucleotides, the CDR3 is TGCGCCAGCAGCCAAGATCTGAGCGACCCCACAGATACGCAGTATTTT.

This clonotype was counted only a few times. The gene calls are TRBV4-3 and TRBJ2-3; TRBD1 or TRBD2 may be the D gene (5 bases each). The CDR3 consists of 16 residues. The V and J ends lost 2 bases and 5 bases respectively, with 17 bases between them. Germline CDR1 reads LGHNA; CDR2 reads YSLEER. In DNA form, the CDR3 reads TGCGCCAGCAGCCAAAGGCTTGGGGGAGTGGGAGATACGCAGTATTTT. Translated, it gives CASSQRLGGVGDTQYF.

This clonotype was counted at least ten times. This chain links TRBV5-1 with TRBJ2-3; D is unresolved. Germline CDR1 and CDR2: SGHRS and YFSETQ. The length of the CDR3 is 11 residues. The V end lost 6 bases, the J end lost 3 bases, and 5 bases lay between the germline ends. In DNA, the CDR3 is TGCGCCAGCAAGGAGACAGATACGCAGTATTTT. Protein: CASKETDTQYF.